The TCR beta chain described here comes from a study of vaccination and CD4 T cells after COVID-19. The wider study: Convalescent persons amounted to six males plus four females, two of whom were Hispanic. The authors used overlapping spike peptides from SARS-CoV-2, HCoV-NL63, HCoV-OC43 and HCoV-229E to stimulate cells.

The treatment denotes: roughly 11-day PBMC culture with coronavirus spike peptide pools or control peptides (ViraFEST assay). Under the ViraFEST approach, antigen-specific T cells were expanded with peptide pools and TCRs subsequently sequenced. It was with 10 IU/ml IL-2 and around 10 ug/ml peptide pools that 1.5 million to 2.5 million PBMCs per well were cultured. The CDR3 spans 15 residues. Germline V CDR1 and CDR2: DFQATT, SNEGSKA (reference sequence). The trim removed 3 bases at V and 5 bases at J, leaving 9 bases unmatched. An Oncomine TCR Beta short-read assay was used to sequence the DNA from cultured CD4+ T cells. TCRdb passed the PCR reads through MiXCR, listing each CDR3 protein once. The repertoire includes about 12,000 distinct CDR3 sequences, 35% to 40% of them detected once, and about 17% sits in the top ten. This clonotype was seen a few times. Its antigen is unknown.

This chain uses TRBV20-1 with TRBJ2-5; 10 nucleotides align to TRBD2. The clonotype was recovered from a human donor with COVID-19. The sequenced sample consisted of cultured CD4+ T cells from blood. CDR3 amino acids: CSASFPSGGSETQYF. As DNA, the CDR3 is TGCAGTGCTAGCTTTCCTAGCGGGGGAAGTGAGACCCAGTACTTC.